The clone carrying this T cell receptor beta chain was seen only once. The antigen is undetermined. The data stem from a study of T cell responses to AZD1222 COVID-19 vaccine. Pooled together were second doses at about 4 or about 12 weeks. Notes on the study in general: Donors in the cohort were predominantly white British and more often female, and clonal diversity was possibly underestimated. Receipt of two AZD1222 doses was followed by a rise in Spike-specific TCR breadth and depth. It was only after the peak T cell response that any repertoires were sampled.

The protocol was immunoSEQ multiplex PCR, while the TCRdb copy is restricted to in-frame clones and leaves out a portion. Counted here are around 150,000 clones, just over 90% occurring once; the ten biggest clones make up just under 2%. The CDR3 runs to 15 residues. V shed 7 bases and J shed 4 bases, with 19 bases lying between them. The germline CDR1 and CDR2 sequences are MNHEY and SVGAGI. The genes are TRBV6-5 and TRBJ1-1; D uncertain. The origin of this receptor is an adult who received the AZD1222 COVID-19 vaccine. Sequencing used peripheral blood, obtained 28 days after the second AZD1222 dose. CDR3 coding DNA: TGTGCCAGCACTCCCCCGGGTGCGTTGGCCACTGAAGCTTTCTTT. It encodes CASTPPGALATEAFF.